What follows is one T cell receptor (beta chain) and its context. The antigen this receptor binds is unknown. Per-base quality was not reported, and no clone a single base away is much larger than it. The record originates from a study of blood T cell repertoires in COVID-19 (TCRdb year 2020). About the full investigation: Samples from collaborators originated in the United States, Italy and Spain and spanned both the acute and convalescent phases of COVID-19. The material from the prospective study consisted of cDNA or gDNA derived from T cells, B-cell-depleted T cells, or PBMCs. Deeply sampled blood TCRbeta repertoires from subjects exposed to, actively infected with, or recovered from COVID-19 were included in the dataset. The repertoires were released in a freely available public database intended as a resource for research on the immune response to SARS-CoV-2. Samples were obtained from the ongoing ImmuneRACE study (first 160 participants) and from some 1,200 subjects provided by 6 global collaborators. The sample metadata nearly always contained a de-identified subject ID, COVID-19 status, age in years and sex. HLA class I and class II types, where available, came from metadata supplied by the sample provider rather than from assay-based typing. Paper-wide results and their limitations: The amount of clinical and demographic metadata varied by source and participant and was provided uncurated.

For CDR1 and CDR2, the germline V gene lists MNHEY and SVGAGI. Reading from cysteine to phenylalanine, the CDR3 counts 14 amino acids. Of the read, only the CDR3 DNA is kept; its 42 bases are in frame from base 1. The junction shows trimming of 0 bases on V and 4 bases on J, plus 9 bases between the germline ends. The collaborating institutions used their own protocols to collect whole blood in K2EDTA tubes. For TCRbeta analysis, collaborators shipped samples in one of three forms: frozen whole blood, isolated PBMCs, or DNA extracted from either of those sample types. The immunoSEQ Assay, a bias-controlled multiplex PCR, was used to amplify TCRbeta CDR3 regions from genomic DNA. As for how the authors treated the data: Within the assay, amplification of reference gene primers was used to estimate how many nucleated cells each sample contained. To quantify the absolute abundance of each unique TCRbeta CDR3 rearrangement, sequence reads were collapsed and filtered. Productive Simpson clonality was computed per sample as the square root of Simpson's diversity index over productive rearrangements. The table comes from immuneACCESS by way of TCRdb, which keeps in-frame sequences with V and J called. Part of the clones is missing from these tables; in studies checked, under half for an unresolved V gene and the rest for unknown reasons. That table is the source of V, J and clone size, and D and trimming were worked out from the DNA. A total of approximately 150,000 clones appear in this sample, 87% of them only once. The ten largest clones take up 8.5% to 9% of the sample.

Here the chain combines TRBV6-5 and TRBJ1-1; 6 matching bases give a weak D call of TRBD1. This TCR was sampled from a woman aged 50 to 65 with active or convalescent COVID-19. What was sequenced was peripheral blood. The CDR3 sequence is CASSYSGQSTEAFF. At the DNA level, the sequence is TGTGCCAGCAGTTACTCAGGACAGAGCACTGAAGCTTTCTTT.